This entry describes one TCR beta chain. The antigen is unknown. Profiling relied on immunoSEQ multiplex PCR, and the TCRdb table lists in-frame clones only, not all of them. This sample has about 22,000 clones; roughly 91% occur once, and the top ten carry roughly 11%. The data belong to a study of lymphopenia after photon versus proton radiotherapy. CDR3 length: 13 residues. Between the trimmed V and J ends, which lost 3 bases and 4 bases, there was a span of 8 bases. CDR1 and CDR2 from the germline V gene are LNHDA and SQIVND (reference sequence). Whole-study findings and limits: Relative stability marked proton patients; photon patients lost diversity and naive cells. Only patients who died were analyzed for survival; proton advantage is unproven. After the lymphocyte nadir, photon-treated repertoires showed oligoclonal expansion, especially of CD8+ Temra cells.

The receptor was isolated from an elderly man with esophageal cancer. The genes are TRBV19 and TRBJ2-3; D remains ambiguous. The specimen comprised peripheral blood, sampled from a patient treated with proton-based radiotherapy. This CDR3 is CASSIGGADTQYF. The DNA for the CDR3 is TGTGCCAGTAGTATCGGTGGGGCAGATACGCAGTATTTT.